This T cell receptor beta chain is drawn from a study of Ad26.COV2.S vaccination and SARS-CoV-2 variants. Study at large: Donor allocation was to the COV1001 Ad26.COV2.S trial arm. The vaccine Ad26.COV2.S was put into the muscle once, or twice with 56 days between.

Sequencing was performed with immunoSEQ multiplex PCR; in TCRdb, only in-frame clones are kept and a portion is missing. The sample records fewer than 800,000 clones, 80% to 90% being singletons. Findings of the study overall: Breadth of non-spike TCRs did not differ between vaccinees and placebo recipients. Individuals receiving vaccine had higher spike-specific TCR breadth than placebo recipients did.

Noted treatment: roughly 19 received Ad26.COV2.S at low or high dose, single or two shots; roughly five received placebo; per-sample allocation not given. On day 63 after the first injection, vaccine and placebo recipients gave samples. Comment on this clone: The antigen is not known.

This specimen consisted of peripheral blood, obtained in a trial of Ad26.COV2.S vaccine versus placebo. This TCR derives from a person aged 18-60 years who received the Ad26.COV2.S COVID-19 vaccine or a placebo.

The CDR3 nucleotides read TGCAGTGCTAGTGGCCCAGGGGGCTGGAATGAGCAGTTCTTC. Protein product: CSASGPGGWNEQFF. The chain recombines TRBV20-1 with TRBJ2-1; 8 bases align to TRBD1. Germline CDR1 reads DFQATT; CDR2 reads SNEGSKA (reference sequence). The CDR3 length is 14 residues. The J segment lost 7 bases and the V segment lost 3 bases, leaving 8 bases of the junction unmatched.